This T cell receptor beta chain emerged from a study of blood T cell repertoires in COVID-19. On the study more broadly: Spain, Italy and the United States supplied samples that represented acute and convalescent COVID-19. In each case, the material was cDNA or gDNA derived from T cells, B-cell-depleted T cells, or PBMCs.

Libraries were prepared by immunoSEQ multiplex PCR; TCRdb keeps only in-frame clonotypes and omits some of them. This table has some 490,000 clones, about 88% appearing once. Study members were between about 18 and 95 years old and lived in approximately 25 US regions. In Cohort 3, a recovered donor had either two negative PCRs, clearance, or symptom resolution. Germline CDR1 is SGHNT and CDR2 is YENEEA. The CDR3 totals 12 residues. With 4 bases removed from V and 3 bases from J, the gap between germline ends came to 6 bases. The chain couples TRBV11-3 to TRBJ1-2, with D perhaps matching TRBD1 (6 bases). Material for sequencing was PBMCs or T cells enriched from blood (not recorded which). This receptor was taken from a woman aged 60-70 years who had recovered from COVID-19. The CDR3 DNA reads TGTGCCAGCAGCTCAGGGGACTATGGCTACACCTTC. This sequence encodes CASSSGDYGYTF.